This T cell receptor beta chain comes out of a study of T-cell reconstitution after alpha-beta-depleted transplantation in children. Preparation of the TCRbeta library involved a method that used unique molecular identifiers. A single record per CDR3 protein comes from TCRdb applying MiXCR to the PCR reads. The data hold approximately 88,000 distinct CDR3 sequences, with 12% observed a single time. Trimming left V 6 bases short and J 7 bases short, with 25 bases between. This CDR3 is 15 amino acids long. Germline CDR1 SQVTM, CDR2 ANQGSEA. The sample was PBMCs from the stem cell graft donor, taken from the stem cell graft. The receptor was isolated from a human donor who donated a stem cell graft to a child with inherited bone marrow failure. This chain uses TRBV29-1 with TRBJ2-7; D might be TRBD1 (6 bases). CDR3 DNA sequence: TGCAGCGTACTCCGGGACATAATAGGGGCTCGAGAGCAGTACTTC. Translated: CSVLRDIIGAREQYF.